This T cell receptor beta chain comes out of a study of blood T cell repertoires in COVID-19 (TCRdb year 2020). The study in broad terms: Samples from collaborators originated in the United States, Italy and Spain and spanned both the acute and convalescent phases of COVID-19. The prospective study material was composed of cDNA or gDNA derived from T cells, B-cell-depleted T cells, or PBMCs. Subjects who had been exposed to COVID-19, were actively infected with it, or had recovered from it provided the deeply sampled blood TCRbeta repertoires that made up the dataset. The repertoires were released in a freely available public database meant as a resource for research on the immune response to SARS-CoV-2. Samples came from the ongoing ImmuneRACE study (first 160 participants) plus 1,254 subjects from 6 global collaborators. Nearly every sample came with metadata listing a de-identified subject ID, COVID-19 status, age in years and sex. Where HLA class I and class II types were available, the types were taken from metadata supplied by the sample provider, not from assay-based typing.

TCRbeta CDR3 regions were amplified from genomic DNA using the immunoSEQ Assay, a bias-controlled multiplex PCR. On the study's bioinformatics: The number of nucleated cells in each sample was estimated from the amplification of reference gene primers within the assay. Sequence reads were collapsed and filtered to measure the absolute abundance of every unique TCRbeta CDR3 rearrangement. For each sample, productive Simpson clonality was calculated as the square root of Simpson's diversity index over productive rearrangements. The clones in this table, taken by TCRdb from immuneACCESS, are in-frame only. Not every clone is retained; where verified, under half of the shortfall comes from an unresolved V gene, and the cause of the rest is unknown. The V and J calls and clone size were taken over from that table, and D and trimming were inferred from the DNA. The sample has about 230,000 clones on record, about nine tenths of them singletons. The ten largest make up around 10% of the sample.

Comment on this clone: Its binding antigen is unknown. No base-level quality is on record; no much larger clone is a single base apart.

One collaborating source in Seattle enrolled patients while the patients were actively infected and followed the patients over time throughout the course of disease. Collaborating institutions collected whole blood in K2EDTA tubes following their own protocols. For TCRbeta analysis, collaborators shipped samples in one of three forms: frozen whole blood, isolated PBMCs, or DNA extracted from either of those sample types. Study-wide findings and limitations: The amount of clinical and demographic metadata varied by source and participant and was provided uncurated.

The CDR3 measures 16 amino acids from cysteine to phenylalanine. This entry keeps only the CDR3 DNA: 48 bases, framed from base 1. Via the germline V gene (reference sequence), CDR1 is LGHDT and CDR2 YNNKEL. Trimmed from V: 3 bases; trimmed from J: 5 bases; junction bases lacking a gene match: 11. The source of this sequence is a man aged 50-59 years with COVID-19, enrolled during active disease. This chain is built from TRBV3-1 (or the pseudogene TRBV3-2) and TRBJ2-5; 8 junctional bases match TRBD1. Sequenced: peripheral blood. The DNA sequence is TGTGCCAGCAGCCACCCAACGCAGGGGGCAGGCGAGACCCAGTACTTC. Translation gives CASSHPTQGAGETQYF.